This TCR beta chain was captured by sequencing in a study of beta chain features in type 1 diabetes. Across the whole study: Patients looked much like healthy donors when it came to age, gender and cell yields.

A few counts support this clone. The target antigen is unknown. The whole isolated RNA underwent reverse transcription, so sequencing captured expressed TCRB transcripts. Sequencing was performed with immunoSEQ multiplex PCR; in TCRdb, only in-frame clones are kept and a portion is missing. Among about 250,000 clones listed, roughly 15% were seen once. This CDR3 contains 15 residues. Trimming took off 6 bases at V and 4 bases at J, with 18 bases between the two ends. The germline V gene encodes CDR1 MNHEY and CDR2 SMNVEV (reference sequence). One heparinised draw of blood, averaging roughly 0.12 L, came from each donor. Study-level points and caveats: For cells with high TCR expression, cDNA sequencing could yield over-representation.

The source is a woman aged 40 to 50 in good health. What was sequenced was naive CD4+ T cells from blood. V usage is TRBV27 and J usage is TRBJ1-1; D gene uncertain. The DNA of the CDR3 is TGTGCCAGCAGCCCCTCGAGGATTATAGGCACTGAAGCTTTCTTT. It specifies CASSPSRIIGTEAFF.